These 19 T cell receptor beta chains originate from one sample sequenced in a study of technical replicates of blood from a handful of donors. This table comes from immunoSEQ multiplex PCR, and its TCRdb copy is limited to in-frame clones, with some not included. The data hold over 70,000 clones, with just under 97% observed a single time. What was sequenced was T cells isolated from PBMCs. All receptors derive from a human donor in good health.

The rearrangement joins TRBV28 to TRBJ2-1; no clear D gene. The CDR3 consists of 12 residues. V lost 6 bases to trimming and J lost 8 bases, with 11 bases between them. Germline V gene lookup returns CDR1 MDHEN and CDR2 SYDVKM. The CDR3 sequence is CASSERADEQFF. In DNA form, the CDR3 reads TGTGCCAGCAGCGAACGTGCGGATGAGCAGTTCTTC.

This sequence joins TRBV7-8 and TRBJ2-1; D may be TRBD2 (5 bases). Germline CDR1 SGHVS, CDR2 FQNEAQ. This CDR3 is 14 amino acids long. V was shortened by 2 bases and J by 4 bases, with 9 bases between the two germline ends. The CDR3, as DNA: TGTGCCAGCAGCTTAAGTCGGACTTACAATGAGCAGTTCTTC. Amino acid sequence: CASSLSRTYNEQFF. The full variable domain, rest sourced from reference TRBV7-8 and TRBJ2-1, is GAGVSQSPRYKVAKRGQDVALRCDPISGHVSLFWYQQALGQGPEFLTYFQNEAQLDKSGLPSDRFFAERPEGSVSTLKIQRTQQEDSAVYLCASSLSRTYNEQFFGPGTRLTVL.

The chain links TRBV4-1 to TRBJ2-5; the match to TRBD2 covers 9 bases. From germline, CDR1 is MGHRA and CDR2 YSYEKL. The V gene end was trimmed by 0 bases and the J gene end by 2 bases; junction bases not matched to a gene: 4. The CDR3 has 16 residues. The CDR3 reads CASSQDFLAGQETQYF. For the CDR3, the DNA is TGCGCCAGCAGCCAAGATTTCCTAGCGGGGCAAGAGACCCAGTACTTC.

The chain employs TRBV11-2 and TRBJ2-7, with D maybe TRBD2 (5 bases). This CDR3 is built from 15 residues. V was clipped by 6 bases and J by 3 bases, with 18 bases between them. The germline V gene has CDR1 SGHAT and CDR2 FQNNGV. Here the CDR3 DNA reads TGTGCCAGCAGGCCCACTAGGTTCAAGGGCTACGAGCAGTACTTC. Translating it yields CASRPTRFKGYEQYF. The complete variable domain, with remaining parts taken from reference TRBV11-2 and TRBJ2-7, reads EAGVAQSPRYKIIEKRQSVAFWCNPISGHATLYWYQQILGQGPKLLIQFQNNGVVDDSQLPKDRFSAERLKGVDSTLKIQPAKLEDSAVYLCASRPTRFKGYEQYFGPGTRLTVT.

The rearrangement joins TRBV2 to TRBJ2-7, with D possibly being TRBD2 (6 bases). Looked up from germline, CDR1 is SNHLY and CDR2 is FYNNEI. This CDR3 is 13 amino acids long. Trimming removed 6 bases from V and 3 bases from J, with 12 bases in between. This CDR3 reads CASSLTGVYEQYF. The CDR3, as DNA: TGTGCCAGCAGCCTAACGGGGGTCTACGAGCAGTACTTC.

The chain couples TRBV5-1 to TRBJ2-1; the D gene is possibly TRBD1 (7 bases). The CDR3 loop spans 15 amino acids. CDR1 and CDR2 (germline): SGHRS, YFSETQ. V was shortened by 0 bases and J by 5 bases, with 12 bases between the two germline ends. Here the CDR3 reads CASSLAQGGHNEQFF. The CDR3 nucleotides read TGCGCCAGCAGCTTGGCGCAGGGGGGCCACAATGAGCAGTTCTTC.

The chain carries TRBV5-1 and TRBJ2-3, with 7 bases fitting TRBD2. CDR3 length equals 17 residues. V lost 3 bases to trimming and J lost 7 bases; unmatched junction nucleotides: 17. Per the germline V gene, CDR1 is SGHRS and CDR2 is YFSETQ. The CDR3 loop reads CASSSPSGGAATNTQYF. DNA of the CDR3: TGCGCCAGCAGCTCCCCCTCGGGAGGCGCGGCCACGAATACGCAGTATTTT.

The chain has TRBV7-8 and TRBJ2-7, with D unclear. V was pared by 7 bases and J by 0 bases, with 16 bases between. The CDR3 loop spans 15 amino acids. Germline loops: CDR1 SGHVS, CDR2 FQNEAQ. The CDR3 protein is CASTFGPPISYEQYF. The CDR3 DNA reads TGTGCCAGCACCTTTGGGCCCCCCATCTCCTACGAGCAGTACTTC.

A few counts support this clone. This sequence joins TRBV29-1 and TRBJ1-1; D may be TRBD1 (6 bases). V was shortened by 7 bases and J by 0 bases, with 15 bases between the two germline ends. There are 14 residues in the CDR3. Germline CDR1 SQVTM, CDR2 ANQGSEA. The CDR3 region has the DNA TGCAGCGGCCGACAGGCGATCATGAACACTGAAGCTTTCTTT. It specifies CSGRQAIMNTEAFF.

V usage is TRBV6-5 and J usage is TRBJ2-1; tentatively, D is TRBD1 (6 bases). CDR1 is MNHEY, CDR2 SVGAGI, per germline. V lost 5 bases and J lost 15, with 20 bases in between. This CDR3 spans 13 amino acids. The CDR3 DNA follows: TGTGCCAGCAGTAACGTACCGGACAGCTCGCGGTTCTTC. This codes for CASSNVPDSSRFF.

The chain links TRBV5-4 to TRBJ1-1; tentatively, D is TRBD1 (5 bases). V was pared by 0 bases and J by 4 bases, with 16 bases between. The CDR3 is 16 amino acids. Germline V gene sequence: CDR1 SGHNT, CDR2 YYREEE (reference sequence). CDR3 sequence: CASSLDAGLGPTEAFF. CDR3 DNA sequence: TGTGCCAGCAGCTTGGATGCAGGGCTAGGTCCCACTGAAGCTTTCTTT.

This rearrangement joins TRBV6-1 to TRBJ1-5; D is perhaps TRBD1 (5 bases). Between the trimmed V and J ends, which lost 2 bases and 3 bases, there was a span of 11 bases. The CDR3 has 15 residues. Germline V gene sequence: CDR1 MNHNS, CDR2 SASEGT. The CDR3 DNA reads TGTGCCAGCAGTGAATGGGGCGGTTCCAATCAGCCCCAGCATTTT. As protein: CASSEWGGSNQPQHF.

The V gene is TRBV2, the J gene TRBJ1-5, with unresolved D. CDR3 length: 14 residues. CDR1 and CDR2 from the germline V gene are SNHLY and FYNNEI. The ends were cut back, 10 bases at V and 2 bases at J, with 15 bases in the middle. The DNA of the CDR3 is TGTGCCACCTCCCGGCGCGGCGGCAATCAGCCCCAGCATTTT. It is translated as CATSRRGGNQPQHF.

The chain recombines TRBV15 with TRBJ1-2; D is uncertain. The CDR3 is 14 amino acids. Trimming shortened V by 5 bases and J by 4 bases, and 14 bases separated the two germline ends. CDR1 and CDR2 from the germline V gene are LNHNV and YYDKDF (reference sequence). CDR3 in amino acids: CATSAALISYGYTF. Written as DNA, the CDR3 is TGTGCCACCAGCGCCGCTCTTATCAGCTATGGCTACACCTTC.

This clone was recorded only once. V is TRBV9 and J is TRBJ2-7; 9 bases match TRBD1. This CDR3 has 15 amino acids. Trimming at V came to 4 bases and at J to 1 base, leaving 6 bases not matched to a gene. The germline V gene has CDR1 SGDLS and CDR2 YYNGEE. The CDR3 DNA reads as TGTGCCAGCAGCCCCACCGACAGGGGGTCCTACGAGCAGTACTTC. Translated, it gives CASSPTDRGSYEQYF.

This rearrangement joins TRBV4-1 to TRBJ1-1; TRBD1 might be the D (5 bases). The V end lost 1 base, the J end lost 1 base, and 13 bases lay between the germline ends. The CDR3 covers 16 residues. From germline, CDR1 is MGHRA and CDR2 YSYEKL. CDR3 DNA sequence: TGCGCCAGCAGCCAAGGTGGGGCCAGAACGAACACTGAAGCTTTCTTT. This sequence encodes CASSQGGARTNTEAFF.

This sequence joins TRBV6-1 and TRBJ2-7; 10 nucleotides line up with TRBD1. The CDR3 loop spans 13 amino acids. From germline, CDR1 is MNHNS and CDR2 SASEGT. After removal of 8 bases from V and 5 bases from J, the junction contained 6 bases not matched to a gene. CDR3 nucleotides: TGTGCCAGCCGTGGGACAGGGGCCCACGAGCAGTACTTC. This encodes CASRGTGAHEQYF.

The rearrangement uses TRBV9 and TRBJ2-3, with 11 bases fitting TRBD2. Germline CDR1 reads SGDLS; CDR2 reads YYNGEE. The ends lost 4 bases at V and 7 bases at J; junction bases unmatched: 8. This CDR3 has 15 amino acids. CDR3 coding DNA: TGTGCCAGCAGCCCTCCTAGCGGGGGGATAAATACGCAGTATTTT. Translating it yields CASSPPSGGINTQYF.

The chain couples TRBV7-3 to TRBJ2-6; 7 nucleotides agree with TRBD2. Germline V lookup: CDR1 SGHTA, CDR2 FQGTGA. This CDR3 is 17 amino acids long. V trimming: 2 bases; J trimming: 0 bases; junction bases outside the gene matches: 4. In nucleotides, the CDR3 is TGTGCCAGCAGCTTATGGGCGGGGGTCTCTGGGGCCAACGTCCTGACTTTC. Protein sequence: CASSLWAGVSGANVLTF. The full variable domain, completed using reference TRBV7-3 and TRBJ2-6, is GAGVSQTPSNKVTEKGKYVELRCDPISGHTALYWYRQSLGQGPEFLIYFQGTGAADDSGLPNDRFFAVRPEGSVSTLKIQRTERGDSAVYLCASSLWAGVSGANVLTFGAGSRLTVL.